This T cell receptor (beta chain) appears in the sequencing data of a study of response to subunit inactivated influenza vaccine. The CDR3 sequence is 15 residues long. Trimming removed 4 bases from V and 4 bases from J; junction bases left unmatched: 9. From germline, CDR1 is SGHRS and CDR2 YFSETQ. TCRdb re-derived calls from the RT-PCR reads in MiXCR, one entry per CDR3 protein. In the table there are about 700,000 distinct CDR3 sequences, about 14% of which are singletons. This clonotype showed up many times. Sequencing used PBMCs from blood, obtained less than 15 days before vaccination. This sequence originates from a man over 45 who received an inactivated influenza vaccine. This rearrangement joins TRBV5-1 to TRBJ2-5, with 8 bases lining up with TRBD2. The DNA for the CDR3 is TGCGCCAGCAGCGGTAGCGGGGCCCTAGTAGAGACCCAGTACTTC. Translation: CASSGSGALVETQYF.